This TCR beta chain originates from a study of cytomegalovirus exposure and HLA in healthy donors. Germline values: CDR1 SGHVS, CDR2 FQNEAQ. With V trimmed by 6 bases and J by 6 bases, 4 bases remained unmatched. The CDR3 is made up of 12 amino acids. Study-level results: Most of the CMV-associated TCR beta chains (in a later analysis) appeared to be HLA-restricted.

About this clone: Its antigen is as yet unknown.

Researchers ran the PCR with 60 Vbeta and 13 Jbeta primers. The method was immunoSEQ multiplex PCR; TCRdb's version includes in-frame clones alone and lacks a portion of them. The table shows some 30,000 clones, with less than 55% occurring only once. Sequencing was done on a sample of PBMCs. The source is a woman aged 50 to 60 in good health and CMV-seronegative. The chain is built from TRBV7-8 and TRBJ1-2, with 7 nucleotides matching TRBD1. CDR3 DNA sequence: TGTGCCAGCAGGCCAACAGGGGATGGCTACACCTTC. Protein: CASRPTGDGYTF.